The rows below give T cell receptor beta chains drawn from one sample of a study of CD4+ T cells in melanoma. The protocol was immunoSEQ multiplex PCR, while the TCRdb copy is restricted to in-frame clones and leaves out a portion. This sample has some 120,000 clones, with around 93% found just once. The sample comprised peripheral blood. The receptors derive from a human donor with melanoma. CDR3s include the opening cysteine and the closing phenylalanine or tryptophan. The order of the fields is D gene, J gene, V gene, CDR3 protein, CDR3 DNA. D genes are given only for firm matches.

d_gene: .
j_gene: TRBJ1-5
v_gene: TRBV19
CDR3aa: CASSIDRRGYQPQHF
CDR3nt: TGTGCCAGTAGTATAGATCGGAGAGGCTATCAGCCCCAGCATTTT

d_gene: .
j_gene: TRBJ1-1
v_gene: TRBV18
CDR3aa: CASSPQANTEAFF
CDR3nt: TGTGCCAGCTCACCACAGGCTAACACTGAAGCTTTCTTT

d_gene: .
j_gene: TRBJ1-5
v_gene: TRBV21-1
CDR3aa: CASSKNGQGRFGNQPQHF
CDR3nt: TGTGCCAGCAGCAAAAATGGACAGGGGAGGTTTGGCAATCAGCCCCAGCATTTT

d_gene: .
j_gene: TRBJ2-5
v_gene: TRBV5-4
CDR3aa: CASSLLRGAQETQYF
CDR3nt: TGTGCCAGCAGCTTGTTACGGGGGGCCCAAGAGACCCAGTACTTC

d_gene: TRBD1
j_gene: TRBJ1-3
v_gene: TRBV5-1
CDR3aa: CASSLPTGVSSGNTIYF
CDR3nt: TGCGCCAGCAGCTTACCGACAGGGGTTAGCTCTGGAAACACCATATATTTT

d_gene: .
j_gene: TRBJ2-5
v_gene: TRBV5-4
CDR3aa: CASRDYPQETQYF
CDR3nt: TGTGCCAGCAGGGACTACCCCCAAGAGACCCAGTACTTC

d_gene: .
j_gene: TRBJ2-1
v_gene: TRBV10-3
CDR3aa: CAISESSQGYNEQFF
CDR3nt: TGTGCCATCAGTGAGTCGTCCCAGGGCTACAATGAGCAGTTCTTC

d_gene: TRBD1
j_gene: TRBJ2-7
v_gene: TRBV7-9
CDR3aa: CASSPGQGSSYEQYF
CDR3nt: TGTGCCAGCAGCCCCGGACAGGGGAGCTCCTACGAGCAGTACTTC

d_gene: .
j_gene: TRBJ1-2
v_gene: TRBV27
CDR3aa: CASSSLDSTAYYGYTF
CDR3nt: TGTGCCAGCAGTTCCCTGGACAGCACGGCGTACTATGGCTACACCTTC

d_gene: .
j_gene: TRBJ1-2
v_gene: TRBV6-5
CDR3aa: CASSYSGRVDGYTF
CDR3nt: TGTGCCAGCAGTTACTCGGGTAGAGTTGATGGCTACACCTTC

d_gene: .
j_gene: TRBJ1-1
v_gene: TRBV7-8
CDR3aa: CASSPVIRSDTEAFF
CDR3nt: TGTGCCAGCAGCCCAGTAATCAGGTCGGACACTGAAGCTTTCTTT

d_gene: .
j_gene: TRBJ2-7
v_gene: TRBV13
CDR3aa: CASSSGPQGPYEQYF
CDR3nt: TGTGCCAGCAGCTCCGGCCCACAGGGCCCATACGAGCAGTACTTC